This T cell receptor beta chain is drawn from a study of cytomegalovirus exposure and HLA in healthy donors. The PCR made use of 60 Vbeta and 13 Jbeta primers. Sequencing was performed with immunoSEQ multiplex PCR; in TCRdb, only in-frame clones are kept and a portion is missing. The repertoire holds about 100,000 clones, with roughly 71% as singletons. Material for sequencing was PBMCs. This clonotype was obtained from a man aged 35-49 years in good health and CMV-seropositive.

CDR3 residues: CSARGLNYEQYV. The CDR3 DNA sequence: TGCAGCGCTAGGGGGCTAAACTACGAGCAGTACGTC. The genes are TRBV29-1 and TRBJ2-7; 7 nucleotides line up with TRBD1. CDR3 length: 12 residues. The junction had 6 bases not matched to a gene; V was cut back by 7 bases and J by 3 bases. CDR1 is SQVTM and CDR2 is ANQGSEA in the germline V gene.